The rows below give T cell receptor beta chains drawn from one sample of a study of CD8+CD57+ T cells in acquired aplastic anemia. TCRdb re-called the reads through MiXCR, storing one row per CDR3 protein. The profile shows about 270,000 distinct CDR3 sequences, 56% of them singletons. Sequencing input: sorted CD4+, CD8+, or CD8+CD57+ T cells (not recorded which) from PBMCs. The origin of the receptors is a human donor with severe aplastic anemia or a healthy control (not recorded which). The CDR3 runs from the conserved cysteine through the conserved F or W. D genes are given only for firm matches. The size field is filled for only some rows; it gives once, few, many or a size class.

J gene: TRBJ1-6
V gene: TRBV7-2
clone size: -
D gene: -
CDR3 protein: CASSLEPGFRSPLHF
CDR3 DNA: TGTGCCAGCAGCTTAGAACCCGGGTTTCGGTCACCCCTCCACTTT

J gene: TRBJ2-1
V gene: TRBV29-1
clone size: once
D gene: -
CDR3 protein: CSASTPTHNEQFF
CDR3 DNA: TGCAGCGCCTCGACTCCGACGCACAATGAGCAGTTCTTC

J gene: TRBJ2-7
V gene: TRBV24-1
clone size: -
D gene: -
CDR3 protein: CATSDPGLPYEQYF
CDR3 DNA: TGTGCCACCAGTGACCCAGGGCTTCCCTACGAGCAGTACTTC

J gene: TRBJ2-5
V gene: TRBV6-1
clone size: few
D gene: -
CDR3 protein: CASIFQGSETQYF
CDR3 DNA: TGTGCCAGCATTTTTCAGGGGTCAGAGACCCAGTACTTC

J gene: TRBJ2-7
V gene: TRBV3-1
clone size: many
D gene: -
CDR3 protein: CASSLGTGLQYF
CDR3 DNA: TGTGCCAGCAGCCTAGGGACCGGCTTGCAGTACTTC

J gene: TRBJ2-2
V gene: TRBV20-1
clone size: -
D gene: -
CDR3 protein: CSAARGAGELFF
CDR3 DNA: TGCAGTGCTGCCAGGGGCGCCGGGGAGCTGTTTTTT

J gene: TRBJ2-1
V gene: TRBV20-1
clone size: many
D gene: TRBD2
CDR3 protein: CSAVGLAGVVEQFF
CDR3 DNA: TGCAGTGCTGTAGGACTAGCTGGGGTTGTTGAGCAGTTCTTC

J gene: TRBJ1-4
V gene: TRBV15
clone size: -
D gene: -
CDR3 protein: CATSIKGEGEKLFF
CDR3 DNA: TGTGCCACCAGCATCAAGGGGGAGGGTGAAAAACTGTTTTTT

J gene: TRBJ1-2
V gene: TRBV29-1
clone size: once
D gene: TRBD1
CDR3 protein: CSVEVGTGYGYTF
CDR3 DNA: TGCAGCGTTGAAGTGGGGACAGGCTATGGCTACACCTTC

J gene: TRBJ2-1
V gene: TRBV3-1
clone size: many
D gene: -
CDR3 protein: CASSQVGGFEQFF
CDR3 DNA: TGTGCCAGCAGCCAAGTAGGTGGGTTCGAGCAGTTCTTC

J gene: TRBJ2-7
V gene: TRBV7-9
clone size: many
D gene: -
CDR3 protein: CASSLGGAGEQYF
CDR3 DNA: TGTGCCAGCAGCTTAGGGGGGGCAGGGGAGCAGTACTTC

J gene: TRBJ1-2
V gene: TRBV30
clone size: few
D gene: -
CDR3 protein: CAWRVPVPSSIYGYTF
CDR3 DNA: TGTGCCTGGAGGGTCCCGGTGCCTAGCTCGATCTATGGCTACACCTTC

J gene: TRBJ2-7
V gene: TRBV20-1
clone size: many
D gene: TRBD2
CDR3 protein: CSARKWTGGYEQYF
CDR3 DNA: TGCAGTGCTAGGAAGTGGACGGGAGGCTACGAGCAGTACTTC